The clone carrying this TCR beta chain showed up many times. Antigen unknown. Amplification of TCR alpha and beta CDR3 regions from RNA used iRepertoire nested multiplex PCR. Tissue mRNA or PBMC total RNA, roughly 95-400 ng, went into one-step reverse transcription and amplification. TCRdb processed the multiplex PCR reads anew with MiXCR; each CDR3 protein has one entry. The table has 85,000 to 110,000 distinct CDR3 sequences, under 30% seen once. The V segment lost 5 bases and the J segment 7 bases; nucleotides outside the gene matches: 11. Germline CDR1 SGHTA, CDR2 FQGNSA. The CDR3 totals 16 residues. This sample was included in a study of glioma-infiltrating T cells. Broader study findings: Tissue and blood shared very few CDR3 sequences.

The sample consisted of glioma tissue, nonneoplastic brain tissue, or PBMCs (not recorded which). The gene calls are TRBV7-2 and TRBJ2-7; 13 bases align to TRBD2. The sequence was obtained from a human donor with low-grade glioma or glioblastoma, undergoing nonglioma brain surgery, or in good health (not recorded which). CDR3 coding DNA: TGTGCCAGCAGCCCCCCAGGACTAGCGGGGGCGGGGGAGCAGTACTTC. It specifies CASSPPGLAGAGEQYF.